Shown below are 27 T cell receptor beta chains from a single sample sequenced in a study of T cell changes during pregnancy in multiple sclerosis. The table came from immunoSEQ multiplex PCR; TCRdb's copy has only in-frame clones and leaves some out. The table shows about 38,000 clones, with 94% occurring only once. The sequencing here drew on CD4+ T cells from peripheral blood mononuclear cells, taken in the second trimester of pregnancy. The source of these receptors is a female donor with multiple sclerosis, enrolled in a pregnancy study.

The chain is built from TRBV7-3 and TRBJ2-5; perhaps TRBD2 as D (6 bases). The CDR3 totals 15 residues. Per the germline V gene, CDR1 is SGHTA and CDR2 is FQGTGA. The ends were cut back, 0 bases at V and 5 bases at J, with 13 bases in the middle. The DNA for the CDR3 is TGTGCCAGCAGCTTAACGGGGGGATACTCTGAGACCCAGTACTTC. Translation: CASSLTGGYSETQYF.

The chain has TRBV2 and TRBJ1-2, with 12 bases identical to TRBD1. The CDR3 is made up of 15 amino acids. Germline V gene lookup returns CDR1 SNHLY and CDR2 FYNNEI. Trimming removed 4 bases from V and 6 bases from J; junction bases left unmatched: 6. For the CDR3, the DNA is TGTGCCAGCAGTGCGGCCGGGACAGGGGGCCATGGCTACACCTTC. It codes for CASSAAGTGGHGYTF.

J is TRBJ2-7 and V is TRBV27; D might be TRBD1 (7 bases). Trimming removed 7 bases from V and 3 bases from J, with 19 bases in between. Germline assignment: CDR1 MNHEY and CDR2 SMNVEV (reference sequence). The CDR3 extends over 15 amino acids. This CDR3 reads CASTLRGQGGYEQYF. CDR3 sequence (DNA): TGTGCCAGCACCCTACGGGGGCAGGGGGGCTACGAGCAGTACTTC.

The gene calls are TRBV18 and TRBJ2-2, with 7 bases aligning to TRBD2. CDR3 length equals 15 residues. Germline-derived CDR1 and CDR2 are KGHSH and LQKENI. V was pared by 4 bases and J by 5 bases, with 7 bases of the junction left unmatched. In DNA, the CDR3 is TGTGCCAGCTCACAGCGGGAAGGGCGGACCGGGGAGCTGTTTTTT. As protein: CASSQREGRTGELFF.

The rearrangement links TRBV6-6 to TRBJ2-1, with a possible D match to TRBD1 (6 bases). Germline CDR1 MNHNY, CDR2 SVGAGI (reference sequence). CDR3 length: 13 amino acids. V was cut by 5 bases and J by 8 bases, with 13 bases left in between. The CDR3 region is CASSPPGAHEQFF. CDR3 DNA sequence: TGTGCCAGCAGTCCGCCAGGGGCCCATGAGCAGTTCTTC.

J is TRBJ2-7 and V is TRBV7-2; a possible D gene is TRBD1 (6 bases). Between the trimmed V and J ends, which lost 4 bases and 0 bases, there was a span of 10 bases. The CDR3 runs 14 residues. Germline CDR1 is SGHTA and CDR2 is FQGNSA. The CDR3 DNA reads TGTGCCAGCAGCTCGCAGGGGTTCTCCTACGAGCAGTACTTC. It translates to CASSSQGFSYEQYF. Full variable domain (remainder filled in from reference TRBV7-2 and TRBJ2-7): GAGVSQSPSNKVTEKGKDVELRCDPISGHTALYWYRQSLGQGLEFLIYFQGNSAPDKSGLPSDRFSAERTGGSVSTLTIQRTQQEDSAVYLCASSSQGFSYEQYFGPGTRLTVT.

J is TRBJ2-7 and V is TRBV20-1, with D hard to call. Trimming took off 3 bases at V and 5 bases at J, with 5 bases between the two ends. The germline V gene has CDR1 DFQATT and CDR2 SNEGSKA (reference sequence). This CDR3 has 10 residues. The CDR3, as DNA: TGCAGTGCTAGTGCGGACGAGCAGTACTTC. It specifies CSASADEQYF.

V is TRBV5-5 and J is TRBJ1-2; D is perhaps TRBD1 (5 bases). The length of the CDR3 is 14 residues. Germline CDR1 is SGHKS and CDR2 is YYEKEE (reference sequence). Trimming shortened V by 4 bases and J by 2 bases, and 12 bases separated the two germline ends. The CDR3 here is CASSPSGGNYGYTF. CDR3 nucleotides: TGTGCCAGCAGCCCCTCCGGGGGGAACTATGGCTACACCTTC.

The genes are TRBV28 and TRBJ1-2; TRBD1 aligns across 12 bases. CDR3 length equals 16 residues. Per the germline V gene, CDR1 is MDHEN and CDR2 is SYDVKM. After removal of 0 bases from V and 4 bases from J, the junction contained 3 bases not matched to a gene. The CDR3 loop reads CASSLWGTGGVYGYTF. The CDR3 nucleotides read TGTGCCAGCAGTTTATGGGGGACAGGGGGCGTCTATGGCTACACCTTC.

This chain uses TRBV13 with TRBJ1-2; D possibly corresponds to TRBD1 (6 bases). Germline CDR1 is PRHDT and CDR2 is FYEKMQ (reference sequence). The length of the CDR3 is 14 residues. V lost 1 base, J lost 4 bases, and 10 bases lay in between. CDR3 in amino acids: CASSLDGGLYGYTF. CDR3 in DNA: TGTGCCAGCAGCTTAGATGGGGGCCTCTATGGCTACACCTTC.

This clone is a singleton in its sample. V gene TRBV10-3 combines with J gene TRBJ2-4, with TRBD1 matching 8 bases. This CDR3 has 17 amino acids. With V trimmed by 2 bases and J by 2 bases, 8 bases remained unmatched. From germline, CDR1 is ENHRY and CDR2 SYGVKD. The CDR3 coding sequence is TGTGCCATCAGTGAGAACCGACAGGGGATGTCCAAAAACATTCAGTACTTC. It is translated as CAISENRQGMSKNIQYF.

The rearrangement uses TRBV11-2 and TRBJ1-1, with D uncertain. Germline assignment: CDR1 SGHAT and CDR2 FQNNGV. V lost 5 bases and J 0 bases, leaving 7 bases between the germline ends. The CDR3 contains 13 residues. CDR3 bases: TGTGCCAGCAGCCGAACAATGAACACTGAAGCTTTCTTT. Translation: CASSRTMNTEAFF.

CDR3 protein: CASSLRADMPQHF. The DNA for the CDR3 is TGTGCCAGCAGCTTAAGAGCCGACATGCCCCAGCATTTT. The chain couples TRBV7-9 to TRBJ1-5; D not resolved. Deletions cut 2 bases from V and 9 bases from J, with 11 bases between. In germline, CDR1 is SEHNR, CDR2 FQNEAQ (reference sequence). The CDR3 runs to 13 residues.

This CDR3 is CASSVVTGGAPGELFF. DNA of the CDR3: TGTGCCAGCAGCGTAGTGACAGGGGGCGCCCCCGGGGAGCTGTTTTTT. The chain recombines TRBV9 with TRBJ2-2, with 10 bases that match TRBD1. CDR3 size: 16 residues. J lost 6 bases, V lost 0 bases, and 5 bases had no gene match. CDR1 and CDR2 from the germline V gene are SGDLS and YYNGEE. Together with reference TRBV9 and TRBJ2-2, the CDR3 gives the full variable domain: DSGVTQTPKHLITATGQRVTLRCSPRSGDLSVYWYQQSLDQGLQFLIQYYNGEERAKGNILERFSAQQFPDLHSELNLSSLELGDSALYFCASSVVTGGAPGELFFGEGSRLTVL.

The chain links TRBV29-1 to TRBJ1-1; TRBD1 matches at 7 bases. V lost 4 bases and J lost 4; bases outside the gene matches: 3. Germline loops: CDR1 SQVTM, CDR2 ANQGSEA. The CDR3 loop spans 12 amino acids. The CDR3 is CSVGPGGTEAFF. CDR3 in DNA: TGCAGCGTTGGCCCAGGGGGCACTGAAGCTTTCTTT.

The chain carries TRBV5-4 and TRBJ2-5, with 7 positions matching TRBD2. CDR3 length equals 13 residues. Germline V lookup: CDR1 SGHNT, CDR2 YYREEE (reference sequence). V gave up 0 bases and J gave up 5 bases; unmatched junction bases: 1. Here the CDR3 reads CASSLVGGETQYF. Written as DNA, the CDR3 is TGTGCCAGCAGCTTGGTGGGAGGGGAGACCCAGTACTTC.

The chain has TRBV29-1 and TRBJ1-1, with D possibly matching TRBD1 (5 bases). Per the germline V gene, CDR1 is SQVTM and CDR2 is ANQGSEA. This CDR3 is built from 14 residues. Trimming stripped 3 bases from V and 4 bases from J, with 15 bases between. In nucleotides, the CDR3 is TGCAGCGTTGATCGTTTGGGGGGGGGCACTGAAGCTTTCTTT. Residues: CSVDRLGGGTEAFF.

The chain recombines TRBV9 with TRBJ2-3; TRBD2 might be the D (6 bases). The germline CDR1 and CDR2 sequences are SGDLS and YYNGEE. V was shortened by 0 bases and J by 1 base, with 9 bases between the two germline ends. The CDR3 runs 15 residues. CDR3: CASSVGGKGTDTQYF. CDR3 sequence (DNA): TGTGCCAGCAGCGTAGGCGGGAAGGGCACAGATACGCAGTATTTT.

V and J are TRBV4-2 and TRBJ1-2, with 7 bases identical to TRBD1. V gave up 0 bases and J gave up 4 bases; unmatched junction bases: 5. The length of the CDR3 is 15 residues. Germline CDR1 and CDR2: LGHNA and YNFKEQ. CDR3 sequence (DNA): TGTGCCAGCAGCCAAGAGAGCAGGGGGGTCTATGGCTACACCTTC. Translating gives CASSQESRGVYGYTF.

This sequence joins TRBV5-1 and TRBJ1-1; 8 bases map to TRBD1. This CDR3 has 15 amino acids. Germline CDR1 reads SGHRS; CDR2 reads YFSETQ. The J segment lost 5 bases and the V segment lost 4 bases, leaving 10 bases of the junction unmatched. This chain's CDR3 is CASSTRGQGGTEAFF. Written as DNA, the CDR3 is TGCGCCAGCAGCACCCGAGGACAGGGAGGGACTGAAGCTTTCTTT.

The CDR3 loop is CASSLRRASGANVLTF. The CDR3 DNA reads TGCGCCAGCAGCTTGAGGAGGGCCTCTGGGGCCAACGTCCTGACTTTC. The V call is TRBV5-1, the J call TRBJ2-6, with D maybe TRBD2 (6 bases). Deletions cut 1 base from V and 0 bases from J, with 8 bases between. The CDR3 covers 16 residues. In germline, CDR1 is SGHRS, CDR2 YFSETQ.

This sequence joins TRBV27 and TRBJ2-7, with 8 bases fitting TRBD2. With V trimmed by 0 bases and J by 3 bases, 4 bases remained unmatched. Per germline, CDR1 MNHEY and CDR2 SMNVEV (reference sequence). The CDR3 has 15 amino acids. The CDR3 sequence is CASSLSAGGYYEQYF. CDR3 coding DNA: TGTGCCAGCAGTTTATCTGCGGGAGGTTACTACGAGCAGTACTTC.

CDR3 bases: TGTGCCAGCAGCGTCACTAGCGGGGGGGCCATTAAAGATACGCAGTATTTT. This encodes CASSVTSGGAIKDTQYF. V is TRBV9 and J is TRBJ2-3; 13 bases match TRBD2. After removal of 2 bases from V and 5 bases from J, the junction contained 8 bases not matched to a gene. The V gene's germline CDR1 is SGDLS and CDR2 YYNGEE. This CDR3 spans 17 amino acids.

CDR3 coding DNA: TGTGCCAGCAGCCCCAGGACAGGTGATAATTCACCCCTCCACTTT. Translation: CASSPRTGDNSPLHF. The chain joins TRBV7-2 to TRBJ1-6, with TRBD1 matching over 7 bases. Per germline, CDR1 SGHTA and CDR2 FQGNSA. The V segment lost 5 bases and the J segment 5 bases; nucleotides outside the gene matches: 6. The CDR3 spans 15 residues.

This clone was seen just once. The gene calls are TRBV19 and TRBJ2-1, with TRBD1 matching 9 bases. CDR1 is LNHDA and CDR2 is SQIVND in the germline V gene (reference sequence). V dropped 3 bases and J dropped 6; count of bases not matched to a gene: 6. The CDR3 runs to 15 residues. The DNA of the CDR3 is TGTGCCAGTAGTATGTGGGGACAGGGTGGCAATGAGCAGTTCTTC. It yields the protein CASSMWGQGGNEQFF.

The gene calls are TRBV9 and TRBJ2-5, with D tentatively TRBD2 (5 bases). This CDR3 contains 13 residues. V lost 1 base, J lost 2 bases, and 6 bases lay in between. From germline, CDR1 is SGDLS and CDR2 YYNGEE. CDR3 nucleotides: TGTGCCAGCAGCGTAAGCGGACAAGAGACCCAGTACTTC. Its protein is CASSVSGQETQYF.

This chain connects TRBV19 to TRBJ2-3, with D perhaps matching TRBD2 (6 bases). The CDR3 length is 13 residues. Trimming pared 10 bases from V and 4 bases from J, leaving 15 bases between. Germline CDR1 reads LNHDA; CDR2 reads SQIVND (reference sequence). CDR3 nucleotide sequence: TGTGCCACGGGCGGGAAGGGTGCAGATACGCAGTATTTT. Amino acid sequence: CATGGKGADTQYF.